The 30 T cell receptor beta chains below all came from one sample that was sequenced in a study of T cell changes during pregnancy in multiple sclerosis. Generated by immunoSEQ multiplex PCR, the TCRdb table keeps only in-frame clones and is missing some. Here the sample spans 65,000 to 70,000 clones, 85% to 95% being singletons. The material was peripheral blood, obtained in the third trimester of pregnancy. These receptors came from a female donor in good health, enrolled as a control in a pregnancy study.

V usage is TRBV18 and J usage is TRBJ2-2; TRBD1 aligns across 9 bases. This CDR3 contains 15 residues. Germline V gene lookup returns CDR1 KGHSH and CDR2 LQKENI. The J segment lost 1 base and the V segment lost 8 bases, leaving 5 bases of the junction unmatched. The CDR3 is CASASGQGNTGELFF. The CDR3 nucleotides read TGTGCCAGCGCCTCGGGACAGGGGAACACCGGGGAGCTGTTTTTT.

This clone was seen a single time. This chain links TRBV12-5 with TRBJ2-1, with 7 bases aligning to TRBD1. Germline CDR1 and CDR2: LGHNT and FRNRAP. This CDR3 has 12 residues. With 6 bases clipped from V and 7 bases from J, the junction kept 3 bases outside the gene matches. The CDR3 bases are TGTGCTAGTGGACGGACAGGAAATGAGCAGTTCTTC. It codes for CASGRTGNEQFF.

The rearrangement links TRBV20-1 to TRBJ2-1, with D possibly TRBD2 on 5 matching bases. Germline CDR1 DFQATT, CDR2 SNEGSKA (reference sequence). Trimming left V 3 bases short and J 5 bases short, with 5 bases between. The CDR3 is 11 residues long. The CDR3 DNA follows: TGCAGTGCTAGGCGGGACAATGAGCAGTTCTTC. This sequence encodes CSARRDNEQFF.

This sequence joins TRBV19 and TRBJ2-7; tentative D call: TRBD2 (5 bases). The CDR3 runs to 12 residues. Between the trimmed V and J ends, which lost 6 bases and 5 bases, there was a span of 11 bases. Germline V CDR1 and CDR2: LNHDA, SQIVND (reference sequence). Here the CDR3 reads CASRLGANEQYF. In nucleotides, the CDR3 is TGTGCCAGTAGGTTGGGAGCAAACGAGCAGTACTTC.

V is TRBV9 and J is TRBJ2-7; possibly TRBD2 for D (5 bases). Germline-derived CDR1 and CDR2 are SGDLS and YYNGEE. The CDR3 consists of 14 residues. V gave up 2 bases and J gave up 3 bases, with 12 bases separating them. The CDR3 DNA reads TGTGCCAGCAGCGTCTCTAGCTTTAGCTACGAGCAGTACTTC. The encoded protein is CASSVSSFSYEQYF.

The chain links TRBV15 to TRBJ2-1; 16 positions match TRBD2. The germline V gene has CDR1 LNHNV and CDR2 YYDKDF (reference sequence). The CDR3 has 22 residues. V was pared by 0 bases and J by 7 bases, with 18 bases of the junction left unmatched. CDR3 amino acids: CATSRDSGGWGLAGGPGNEQFF. The CDR3 nucleotides are TGTGCCACCAGCAGAGATAGCGGCGGCTGGGGACTAGCGGGAGGGCCAGGTAATGAGCAGTTCTTC. The whole variable domain, filled in from reference TRBV15 and TRBJ2-1, reads DAMVIQNPRYQVTQFGKPVTLSCSQTLNHNVMYWYQQKSSQAPKLLFHYYDKDFNNEADTPDNFQSRRPNTSFCFLDIRSPGLGDTAMYLCATSRDSGGWGLAGGPGNEQFFGPGTRLTVL.

V and J are TRBV9 and TRBJ1-1; D not resolved. The length of the CDR3 is 14 residues. The germline V gene has CDR1 SGDLS and CDR2 YYNGEE. With 4 bases removed from V and 0 bases from J, the gap between germline ends came to 10 bases. The CDR3 region has the DNA TGTGCCAGCAGCCCGCGGGAGTTGAACACTGAAGCTTTCTTT. It yields the protein CASSPRELNTEAFF.

This chain connects TRBV28 to TRBJ2-1; 7 bases are a match to TRBD2. The CDR3 covers 15 residues. With 3 bases clipped from V and 7 bases from J, the junction kept 9 bases outside the gene matches. Germline V gene data show CDR1 as MDHEN and CDR2 as SYDVKM. In DNA form, the CDR3 reads TGTGCCAGCAGTTTCGGCGGGAGAGGTACGAATGAGCAGTTCTTC. This translates into CASSFGGRGTNEQFF.

The chain combines TRBV6-5 with TRBJ2-7; 12 bases align to TRBD1. Germline V gives CDR1 MNHEY, CDR2 SVGAGI. Germline trimming cut 2 bases from V and 4 bases from J; bases unmatched to any gene: 3. The CDR3 loop spans 15 amino acids. CDR3 nucleotides: TGTGCCAGCAGTTACCGGGACAGGGGGCCATACGAGCAGTACTTC. As protein: CASSYRDRGPYEQYF.

This rearrangement joins TRBV28 to TRBJ1-2; D gene ambiguous. CDR3 size: 14 residues. Trimming took 4 bases from V and 4 from J, leaving 13 bases between them. Per germline, CDR1 MDHEN and CDR2 SYDVKM. The chain's CDR3 is CASSYASGSYGYTF. The CDR3 region has the DNA TGTGCCAGCAGTTATGCTTCCGGGTCCTATGGCTACACCTTC.

The chain carries TRBV7-2 and TRBJ1-5; 10 bases fit TRBD1. From germline, CDR1 is SGHTA and CDR2 FQGNSA. V shed 5 bases, J shed 7 bases, and the junction held 5 bases outside the gene matches. The CDR3 consists of 14 residues. The CDR3 here is CASSPGQGGQPQHF. The CDR3 coding sequence is TGTGCCAGCAGCCCCGGACAGGGGGGACAGCCCCAGCATTTT.

The chain recombines TRBV28 with TRBJ1-2, with D unclear. The germline V and J ends were trimmed by 2 bases and 4 bases, with 5 bases remaining between them. Germline-derived CDR1 and CDR2 are MDHEN and SYDVKM. CDR3 length: 12 amino acids. The CDR3 protein is CASSLLPYGYTF. CDR3 nucleotide sequence: TGTGCCAGCAGTTTACTCCCCTATGGCTACACCTTC.

The gene calls are TRBV7-2 and TRBJ2-1; no clear D. Trimming pared 5 bases from V and 0 bases from J, leaving 11 bases between. This CDR3 region has 15 residues. In germline, CDR1 is SGHTA, CDR2 FQGNSA. Written as DNA, the CDR3 is TGTGCCAGCAGCCCAACAATAACCTCCTACAATGAGCAGTTCTTC. Protein product: CASSPTITSYNEQFF.

This clone occurred once. The CDR3 reads CASSFKSGGGREQFF. Here the CDR3 DNA reads TGTGCCAGCAGTTTTAAAAGCGGGGGGGGTCGGGAGCAGTTCTTC. J is TRBJ2-1 and V is TRBV27; 10 nucleotides match TRBD2. CDR1 is MNHEY, CDR2 SMNVEV, per germline (reference sequence). The CDR3 contains 15 residues. After removal of 3 bases from V and 10 bases from J, the junction contained 9 bases not matched to a gene.

J is TRBJ2-7 and V is TRBV2, with TRBD1 as a possible D gene (5 bases). This CDR3 is 16 amino acids long. Trimming took off 7 bases at V and 0 bases at J, with 19 bases between the two ends. CDR1 SNHLY and CDR2 FYNNEI come from the germline V gene. The CDR3 loop reads CASKTSLGLSSYEQYF. The CDR3 DNA sequence: TGTGCCAGCAAAACTTCATTGGGGCTAAGCTCCTACGAGCAGTACTTC. Combining the CDR3 with reference TRBV2 and TRBJ2-7 gives the whole variable domain EPEVTQTPSHQVTQMGQEVILRCVPISNHLYFYWYRQILGQKVEFLVSFYNNEISEKSEIFDDQFSVERPDGSNFTLKIRSTKLEDSAMYFCASKTSLGLSSYEQYFGPGTRLTVT.

The chain couples TRBV28 to TRBJ2-3, with TRBD2 identical over 16 bases. There are 19 residues in the CDR3. Germline V gene data show CDR1 as MDHEN and CDR2 as SYDVKM. After removal of 5 bases from V and 4 bases from J, the junction contained 12 bases not matched to a gene. This CDR3 reads CASSPTGTSGREAPDTQYF. The CDR3 nucleotides read TGTGCCAGCAGTCCCACCGGGACTAGCGGGAGGGAGGCCCCAGATACGCAGTATTTT.

The chain combines TRBV5-1 with TRBJ2-3; D not certain. Trimming removed 5 bases at V and 0 bases at J, with 13 bases between. This CDR3 spans 15 amino acids. Germline loops: CDR1 SGHRS, CDR2 YFSETQ. The CDR3 bases are TGCGCCAGCAGTTATAGCAGAATAAGCACAGATACGCAGTATTTT. The encoded protein is CASSYSRISTDTQYF.

V and J are TRBV18 and TRBJ2-1, with a weak D call TRBD1 (6 bases). CDR1 is KGHSH, CDR2 LQKENI, per germline. The CDR3 length is 13 residues. V was cut by 3 bases and J by 4 bases, with 7 bases left in between. The CDR3 nucleotides are TGTGCCAGCTCACCCGGACAGTACAATGAGCAGTTCTTC. Translated, it gives CASSPGQYNEQFF.

This chain connects TRBV6-5 to TRBJ1-2; no clear D. The V and J ends lost 3 bases and 7 bases respectively, with 9 bases between them. This CDR3 region has 12 residues. Germline assignment: CDR1 MNHEY and CDR2 SVGAGI. The CDR3 region is CASSYGGFGYTF. CDR3 DNA: TGTGCCAGCAGTTATGGCGGCTTTGGCTACACCTTC.

V gene TRBV10-1 combines with J gene TRBJ2-5; 9 bases line up with TRBD1. Germline trimming cut 7 bases from V and 2 bases from J; bases unmatched to any gene: 14. The germline V gene encodes CDR1 WNHNN and CDR2 SYGVQD (reference sequence). The length of the CDR3 is 17 residues. The CDR3 here is CASIDRGSRQCQETQYF. In DNA form, the CDR3 reads TGCGCCAGCATTGACAGGGGGTCCCGGCAATGTCAAGAGACCCAGTACTTC.

This rearrangement joins TRBV6-6 to TRBJ1-4; D unresolved. Trimming shortened V by 7 bases and J by 6 bases, and 18 bases separated the two germline ends. Germline-derived CDR1 and CDR2 are MNHNY and SVGAGI (reference sequence). The CDR3 is 15 residues long. CDR3 nucleotide sequence: TGTGCCAGCACTAGCTCGCAGGTTAATCATGAAAAACTGTTTTTT. This translates into CASTSSQVNHEKLFF.

The chain couples TRBV18 to TRBJ1-2; D is perhaps TRBD1 (5 bases). The CDR3 runs to 15 residues. Germline V gives CDR1 KGHSH, CDR2 LQKENI. Trimming pared 2 bases from V and 0 bases from J, leaving 10 bases between. The CDR3 nucleotides are TGTGCCAGCTCACCAGGACAAGCAGCTAACTATGGCTACACCTTC. It specifies CASSPGQAANYGYTF.

The CDR3 bases are TGTGCCAGCAGTTACGAGGTGGCCCGAAACTATGGCTACACCTTC. Protein: CASSYEVARNYGYTF. This chain uses TRBV6-6 with TRBJ1-2; no firm D call. CDR3 length: 15 amino acids. The V and J ends lost 2 bases and 2 bases respectively, with 12 bases between them. The germline CDR1 and CDR2 sequences are MNHNY and SVGAGI (reference sequence).

This sequence joins TRBV28 and TRBJ1-2, with a tentative D call TRBD1 (5 bases). Germline values: CDR1 MDHEN, CDR2 SYDVKM. The CDR3 is 13 residues long. V lost 6 bases, J lost 1 base, and 9 bases lay in between. The CDR3 nucleotides read TGTGCCAGCAGACAGGCAAATAACTATGGCTACACCTTC. This encodes CASRQANNYGYTF.

This rearrangement joins TRBV5-6 to TRBJ1-1, with no clear D. Trimming removed 1 base at V and 0 bases at J, with 13 bases between. This CDR3 is 16 amino acids long. CDR1 is SGHDT, CDR2 YYEEEE, per germline. CDR3 loop: CASSLPGVGMNTEAFF. Here the CDR3 DNA reads TGTGCCAGCAGCTTGCCCGGGGTTGGTATGAACACTGAAGCTTTCTTT.

The V call is TRBV5-4, the J call TRBJ2-3; 10 nucleotides align to TRBD2. Germline V gene sequence: CDR1 SGHNT, CDR2 YYREEE (reference sequence). Losses at the gene ends were 1 base for V and 4 bases for J; bases not matched to a gene: 9. This CDR3 has 17 residues. CDR3 in DNA: TGTGCCAGCAGCTTGATGGTAGCGGGGGGCAGGGCAGATACGCAGTATTTT. Translation gives CASSLMVAGGRADTQYF.

J is TRBJ2-3 and V is TRBV19; no definite D call. Germline V gene lookup returns CDR1 LNHDA and CDR2 SQIVND (reference sequence). Trimming left V 6 bases short and J 0 bases short, with 13 bases between. The CDR3 has 15 residues. The CDR3 loop reads CASRAGESSTDTQYF. The DNA for the CDR3 is TGTGCCAGTAGGGCCGGAGAATCTAGCACAGATACGCAGTATTTT.

The gene calls are TRBV7-9 and TRBJ1-6; 10 nucleotides align to TRBD1. Germline trimming cut 4 bases from V and 11 bases from J; bases unmatched to any gene: 11. CDR1 SEHNR and CDR2 FQNEAQ come from the germline V gene (reference sequence). The CDR3 covers 16 residues. CDR3 nucleotide sequence: TGTGCCAGCAGCTATGCCGGGGACAGGGGATATCCACCCCTCCACTTT. The encoded protein is CASSYAGDRGYPPLHF.

In this sample, this clone turned up once. The rearrangement uses TRBV28 and TRBJ1-1, with 9 positions matching TRBD1. Germline CDR1 reads MDHEN; CDR2 reads SYDVKM. The CDR3 spans 14 residues. With V trimmed by 8 bases and J by 3 bases, 7 bases remained unmatched. In DNA form, the CDR3 reads TGTGCCAGCGGCGGGACAGGGTACGACACTGAAGCTTTCTTT. It specifies CASGGTGYDTEAFF.

The chain recombines TRBV19 with TRBJ2-7, with TRBD1 identical over 8 bases. Per germline, CDR1 LNHDA and CDR2 SQIVND (reference sequence). This CDR3 has 15 residues. Trimming removed 3 bases from V and 3 bases from J; junction bases left unmatched: 7. CDR3 region: CASSIGQGSYYEQYF. For the CDR3, the DNA is TGTGCCAGTAGTATCGGACAGGGCTCTTACTACGAGCAGTACTTC.